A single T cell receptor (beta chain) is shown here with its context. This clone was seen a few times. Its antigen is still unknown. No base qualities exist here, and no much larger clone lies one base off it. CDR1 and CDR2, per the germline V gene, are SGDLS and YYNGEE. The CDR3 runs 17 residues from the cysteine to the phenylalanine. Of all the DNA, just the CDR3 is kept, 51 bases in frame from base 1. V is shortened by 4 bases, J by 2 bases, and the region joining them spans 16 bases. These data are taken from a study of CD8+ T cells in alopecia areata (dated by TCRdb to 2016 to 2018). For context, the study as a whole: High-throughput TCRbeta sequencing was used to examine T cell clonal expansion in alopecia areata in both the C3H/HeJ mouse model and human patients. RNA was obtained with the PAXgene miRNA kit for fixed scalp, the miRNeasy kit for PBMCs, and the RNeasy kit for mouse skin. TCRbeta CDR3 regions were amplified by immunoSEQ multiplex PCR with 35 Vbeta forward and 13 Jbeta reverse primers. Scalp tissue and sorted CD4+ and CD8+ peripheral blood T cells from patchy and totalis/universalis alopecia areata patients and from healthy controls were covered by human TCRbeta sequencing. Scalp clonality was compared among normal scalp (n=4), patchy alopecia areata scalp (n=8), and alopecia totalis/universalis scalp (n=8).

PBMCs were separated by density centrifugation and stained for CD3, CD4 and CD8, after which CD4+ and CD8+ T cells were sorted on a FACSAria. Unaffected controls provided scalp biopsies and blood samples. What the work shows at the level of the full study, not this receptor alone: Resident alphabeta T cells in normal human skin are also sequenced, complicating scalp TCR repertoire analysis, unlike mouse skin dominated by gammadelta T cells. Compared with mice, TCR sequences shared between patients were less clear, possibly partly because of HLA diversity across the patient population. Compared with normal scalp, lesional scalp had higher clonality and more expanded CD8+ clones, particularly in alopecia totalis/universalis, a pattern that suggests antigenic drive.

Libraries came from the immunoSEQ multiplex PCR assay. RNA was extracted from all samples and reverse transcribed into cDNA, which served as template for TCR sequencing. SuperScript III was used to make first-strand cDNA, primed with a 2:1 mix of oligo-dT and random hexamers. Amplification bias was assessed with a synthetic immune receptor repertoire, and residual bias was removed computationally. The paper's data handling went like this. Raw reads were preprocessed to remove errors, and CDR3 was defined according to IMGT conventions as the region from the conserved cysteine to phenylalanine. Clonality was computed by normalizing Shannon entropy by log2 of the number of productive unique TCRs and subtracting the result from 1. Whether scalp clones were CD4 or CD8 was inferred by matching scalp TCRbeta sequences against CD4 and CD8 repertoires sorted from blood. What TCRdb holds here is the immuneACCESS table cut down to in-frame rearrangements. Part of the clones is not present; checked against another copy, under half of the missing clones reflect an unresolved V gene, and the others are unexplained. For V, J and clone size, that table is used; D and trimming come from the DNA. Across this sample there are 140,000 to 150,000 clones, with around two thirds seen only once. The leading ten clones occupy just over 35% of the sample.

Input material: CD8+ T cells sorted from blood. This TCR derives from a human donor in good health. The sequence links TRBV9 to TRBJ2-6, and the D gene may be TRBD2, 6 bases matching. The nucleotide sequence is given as TGTGCCAGCAGCCCTGGGGGGTTGGCTACTGGGGCCAACGTCCTGACTTTC. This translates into CASSPGGLATGANVLTF.